This T cell receptor beta chain was captured in a study of identical twins' blood T cells. Study-wide background: Roughly 50 million reads covered roughly 6 alpha-chain and roughly 6 beta-chain libraries. Findings and caveats of the study: Abundant TCRbeta CDR3s overlapped more between twins than with unrelated donors.

In its sample, this clonotype was seen many times. No antigen is known for it. Each TCR cDNA library carried sample-specific barcodes on both ends. Original handling: Per-library CDR3 reads ranged roughly 2.2 to 3.6 million; clonotypes, ~85,000 to ~550,000. In TCRdb, the 5' RACE reads were re-called with MiXCR into one record per CDR3 protein. TCRdb's processing, not the authors', yielded these V and J calls. The table includes 350,000 to 400,000 distinct CDR3 sequences, roughly 28% detected once. Specimen: PBMCs. The source of this sequence is a woman aged 18-55 years in good health.

In DNA, the CDR3 is TGTGCCACCGGGCCTCGGGGACAGGGTAACTCTGAAGCTTTCTTT. It translates to CATGPRGQGNSEAFF. The chain combines TRBV10-3 with TRBJ1-1; 9 bases fit TRBD1. The CDR3 totals 15 residues. Germline-derived CDR1 and CDR2 are ENHRY and SYGVKD. V was pared by 10 bases and J by 6 bases, with 15 bases of the junction left unmatched.